This T cell receptor (beta chain) stems from a study of CD8 T cells in ankylosing spondylitis. This clonotype was recorded many times. The V gene lost 6 bases and the J gene lost 4 bases, with 22 bases spanning the gap. The CDR3 has 17 residues. CDR1 SGHRS and CDR2 YFSETQ come from the germline V gene. In making TCR beta libraries, quantitative 5'-RACE with molecular barcodes was used. In TCRdb, the 5' RACE reads were re-called with MiXCR into one record per CDR3 protein. The data show 200,000 to 250,000 distinct CDR3 sequences, with about a quarter seen just once and more than 6.5% held by the top ten.

The TCR originated in a male donor with ankylosing spondylitis or in good health (not recorded which). The specimen sequenced was blood, either unsorted or a sorted T cell fraction (not recorded which). The gene calls are TRBV5-1 and TRBJ2-2, with D perhaps matching TRBD2 (5 bases). The CDR3: CASNPTSGTLPTGELFF. The CDR3 region has the DNA TGCGCCAGCAACCCAACGAGCGGAACTTTACCCACCGGGGAGCTGTTTTTT.